A selection of T cell receptor beta chains follows, all from one sample in a study of blood T cells in healthy people across ages. One entry per CDR3 protein, called by TCRdb with MiXCR from the 5' RACE reads. The sample lists about 290,000 distinct CDR3 sequences, less than 30% seen once, with approximately 29% in the top ten. Sequencing was done on a sample of blood. These receptors all come from a woman aged 70 to 79 in good health. Both conserved end residues are part of each CDR3. A D gene is named only where the DNA matches it firmly. Size values are once, few and many counts, or a class for expanded clones, and some rows have none.

v_call	j_call	clone_size	d_call	cdr3_nt	cdr3_aa
TRBV3-1	TRBJ1-6	NA	NA	TGTGCCAGCAGCCAGGTGGCGAGACCCAGGGATGGAGGACTCAATTCACCCCTCCACTTT	CASSQVARPRDGGLNSPLHF
TRBV6-1	TRBJ2-1	few	NA	TGTGCCAGCAGTGGTAGATCGGGGGTCTCCTACAATGAGCAGTTCTTC	CASSGRSGVSYNEQFF
TRBV10-3	TRBJ1-4	NA	NA	TGTGCCATCAGACAGCCAGCTAATGAAAAACTGTTTTTT	CAIRQPANEKLFF
TRBV28	TRBJ1-5	many	TRBD1	TGTGCCAGCAGTTTGGGGGACAGGGATCAGCCCCAGCATTTT	CASSLGDRDQPQHF
TRBV13	TRBJ2-7	few	TRBD1	TGTGCCAGCAGCTTAGCCTCCGGACAGGGTCTCCACGAGCAGTACTTC	CASSLASGQGLHEQYF
TRBV12-3/TRBV12-4	TRBJ2-2	NA	TRBD1	TGTGCCAGCAGCAAGGGACAGGGCCGGACCGGGGAGCTGTTTTTT	CASSKGQGRTGELFF
TRBV4-2	TRBJ1-5	few	TRBD1	TGTGCCAGCAGCCAGGGTGGACAGGTTAATCAGCCCCAGCATTTT	CASSQGGQVNQPQHF
TRBV20-1	TRBJ1-4	NA	NA	TGCAGTAGTGGGTCCGGGTATGAAAAACTGTTTTTT	CSSGSGYEKLFF
TRBV19	TRBJ1-5	NA	TRBD1	TGTGCCAGTAGCCAAGGGACAGTTTTTTCGAGCGATCAGCCCCAGCATTTT	CASSQGTVFSSDQPQHF
TRBV28	TRBJ2-3	NA	TRBD1	TGTGCCAGCAGTTTCAGAACAGGGGTGGATACGCAATATTTT	CASSFRTGVDTQYF
TRBV12-3/TRBV12-4	TRBJ1-2	NA	NA	TGTGCCAGCAGCAAAGGGCGGGGGGACACCTATGGCTACACCTTC	CASSKGRGDTYGYTF
TRBV6-5	TRBJ1-5	few	NA	TGTGCCAGCAGTTACTCGAAGATGGCGGAGCATCAGCATTTT	CASSYSKMAEHQHF
TRBV5-6	TRBJ2-1	NA	NA	TGTGCCAGCAGCCCAGGAGGCGGAGGGTCCTACAATGAGCAGTTCTTC	CASSPGGGGSYNEQFF
TRBV20-1	TRBJ2-3	NA	NA	TGCAGTGCTAGACCGGGGTTGAGCACAGATACGCAGTATTTT	CSARPGLSTDTQYF
TRBV28	TRBJ2-1	few	TRBD2	TGTGCCAGCAGTCCTTCGTCTAGCGGAGCCTACAATGAGCAGTTCTTC	CASSPSSSGAYNEQFF
TRBV4-1	TRBJ2-4	few	TRBD2	TGCGCCAGCAGCCATCGGGGGGGGGCTAACATTCAGTACTTC	CASSHRGGANIQYF
TRBV24-1	TRBJ2-3	NA	TRBD1	TGTGCCACCAGTGAGGACAGGGAAGTGGATACGCAGTATTTT	CATSEDREVDTQYF
TRBV20-1	TRBJ2-3	few	TRBD2	TGCAGCTCCCCTAGCGGGACCTTAAGCACAGATACGCAGTATTTT	CSSPSGTLSTDTQYF
TRBV28	TRBJ1-2	NA	NA	TGTGCCAGCAGTCGACAACAGGCTAACTATGGCTACACCTTC	CASSRQQANYGYTF
TRBV15	TRBJ2-7	NA	TRBD2	TGTGCCACCAGCAGCGGGGGGTACGAGCAGTACTTC	CATSSGGYEQYF
TRBV7-2	TRBJ1-4	NA	NA	TGTGCCAGCAGCTCAGGGACGGGGGAAAAACTGTTTTTT	CASSSGTGEKLFF
TRBV7-2	TRBJ2-7	few	NA	TGTGCCAGCAGCTTAGAGGGGAGGCTCACCTCCTACGAGCAGTACTTC	CASSLEGRLTSYEQYF
TRBV5-4	TRBJ2-1	NA	NA	TGTGCCAGCAGCCCTCGGCGGGACACCGAGCAGTTCTTC	CASSPRRDTEQFF
TRBV6-6	TRBJ2-1	NA	NA	TGTGCCAGCAGTACGGAGGCATACAATGAGCAGTTCTTC	CASSTEAYNEQFF
TRBV28	TRBJ1-2	NA	NA	TGTGCCAGCAGTTTTGGGAGGGGGTCAACCAAAGGCTACACCTTC	CASSFGRGSTKGYTF
TRBV6-1	TRBJ2-2	NA	NA	TGTGCCAGCATAAGTCAACGCAGGGTCTTCACCGGGGAGCTGTTTTTT	CASISQRRVFTGELFF
TRBV7-3	TRBJ2-2	NA	TRBD1	TGTGCCAGCAGTCACTTCCGGGACAGGGTTCCCGCCGGGGAGCTGTTTTTT	CASSHFRDRVPAGELFF
TRBV28	TRBJ2-5	NA	NA	TGTGCCAGCAGTTTCGGCGGGATCGGCCAAGAGACCCAGTACTTC	CASSFGGIGQETQYF
TRBV29-1	TRBJ1-2	medium-sized	NA	TGCAGCGTTGACCGGGGAATAGCAAATGGCTACACCTTC	CSVDRGIANGYTF
TRBV20-1	TRBJ1-1	NA	NA	TGCAGTGCTAGGACCGGGATGAGCACTGAAGCTTTCTTT	CSARTGMSTEAFF
TRBV7-9	TRBJ1-5	once	NA	TGTGCCAGCAGCTTAGCACCGGATAGCAATCAGCCCCAGCATTTT	CASSLAPDSNQPQHF
TRBV12-3/TRBV12-4	TRBJ1-5	NA	TRBD1	TGTGCCAGCAGTGAACAGGGGATCCGTGGGCAGCCCCAGCATTTT	CASSEQGIRGQPQHF
TRBV12-3/TRBV12-4	TRBJ1-1	many	TRBD1	TGTGCCAGCAGTCCCTGGACAGGGCAGGAAGCTTTCTTT	CASSPWTGQEAFF
TRBV7-3	TRBJ2-3	once	NA	TGTGCCAGCAGCTCCGGATACACCTCGAACACAGATACGCAGTATTTT	CASSSGYTSNTDTQYF
TRBV2	TRBJ1-2	NA	NA	TGTGCCAGCAAGGTCCAGCAAGACTATGGCTACACCTTC	CASKVQQDYGYTF
TRBV18	TRBJ2-7	few	TRBD2	TGTGCCAGCTCACCAGGGCTAGCGGGAGTCCGGGAGCAGTACTTC	CASSPGLAGVREQYF
TRBV3-1	TRBJ2-7	NA	NA	TGTGCCAGCAGCCAAGGGACACGATCCTACGAGCAGTACTTC	CASSQGTRSYEQYF
TRBV6-2/TRBV6-3	TRBJ2-7	NA	TRBD2	TGTGCCAGCAGTTACTCGAGCAGGGCAACTAGCGGGGAACTTTACGAGCAGTACTTC	CASSYSSRATSGELYEQYF
TRBV20-1	TRBJ2-3	few	NA	TGCAGTGCCGCGGGACCGATTTATAGCAATCAGCCCCAGTATTTT	CSAAGPIYSNQPQYF
TRBV5-6	TRBJ2-7	few	NA	TGTGCCAGCAGCTTGGCTCCCAAGGGCGAGCAGTACTTC	CASSLAPKGEQYF
TRBV6-5	TRBJ2-3	many	TRBD1	TGTGCCAGCAGTTCAGGGGGCAGGAGTAGGTCAGATACGCAGTATTTT	CASSSGGRSRSDTQYF
TRBV6-2/TRBV6-3	TRBJ2-7	few	NA	TGTGCCAGCAGTGTGGGGGTATGGGGCGAGCAGTACTTC	CASSVGVWGEQYF
TRBV11-2	TRBJ2-5	few	TRBD2	TGTGCCAGCGGTCTAGCGGGAGGTGGAGAGACTCAGTACTTC	CASGLAGGGETQYF
TRBV7-2	TRBJ2-4	few	TRBD2	TGTGCCAGCAGCTTCGAACCCTCCAGCGGGAGAACAAACATTCAGTACTTC	CASSFEPSSGRTNIQYF
TRBV28	TRBJ2-1	few	TRBD2	TGTGCCAGCAGCCTGGGACTACAGAATGAGCAGTTCTTC	CASSLGLQNEQFF
TRBV28	TRBJ2-7	NA	NA	TGTGCCAGCAGTTTATCTAGACGCGAGCAGTACTTC	CASSLSRREQYF
TRBV11-2	TRBJ2-1	once	NA	TGTGCCAGCAGCTTAGATTGGCAGAGCTCCTACAATGAGCAGTCCTTC	CASSLDWQSSYNEQSF
TRBV15	TRBJ2-1	few	NA	TGTGCCACCAGCAGGAGGGTGAAAGGGAAGGGTTCCTACAATGAGCAGTTCTTC	CATSRRVKGKGSYNEQFF
TRBV5-6	TRBJ1-1	NA	NA	TGTGCCAGCAGGGGGACACCTAACACTGAAGCTTTCTTT	CASRGTPNTEAFF
TRBV20-1	TRBJ1-3	few	NA	TGCAGTGCTAGAAACCTACAGCTCTCTGGAAACACCATATATTTT	CSARNLQLSGNTIYF
TRBV27	TRBJ1-4	few	NA	TGTGCCAGCAGTGACCGGGCCCCAGGTTCAACTAATGAAAAACTGTTTTTT	CASSDRAPGSTNEKLFF
TRBV25-1	TRBJ2-3	many	TRBD2	TGTGCCAGCACCGAGGTGACTAGCACAGATGCGCAGTATTTT	CASTEVTSTDAQYF
TRBV29-1	TRBJ2-7	NA	TRBD2	TGCAGCGTTGAAGTGGCTAGCGGGAGGAACGAGCAGTGCTTC	CSVEVASGRNEQCF